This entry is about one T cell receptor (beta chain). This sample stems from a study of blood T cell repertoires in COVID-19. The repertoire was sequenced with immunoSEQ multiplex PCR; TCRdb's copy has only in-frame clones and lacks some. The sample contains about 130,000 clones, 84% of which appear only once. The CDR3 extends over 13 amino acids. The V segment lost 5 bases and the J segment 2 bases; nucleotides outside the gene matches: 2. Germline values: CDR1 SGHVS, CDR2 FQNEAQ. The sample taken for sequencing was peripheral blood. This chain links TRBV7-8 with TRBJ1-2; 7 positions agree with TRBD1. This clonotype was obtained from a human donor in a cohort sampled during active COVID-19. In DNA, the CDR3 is TGTGCCAGCAGCCAGACAGGGAACTATGGCTACACCTTC. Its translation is CASSQTGNYGYTF. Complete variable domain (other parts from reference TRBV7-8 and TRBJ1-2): GAGVSQSPRYKVAKRGQDVALRCDPISGHVSLFWYQQALGQGPEFLTYFQNEAQLDKSGLPSDRFFAERPEGSVSTLKIQRTQQEDSAVYLCASSQTGNYGYTFGSGTRLTVV.